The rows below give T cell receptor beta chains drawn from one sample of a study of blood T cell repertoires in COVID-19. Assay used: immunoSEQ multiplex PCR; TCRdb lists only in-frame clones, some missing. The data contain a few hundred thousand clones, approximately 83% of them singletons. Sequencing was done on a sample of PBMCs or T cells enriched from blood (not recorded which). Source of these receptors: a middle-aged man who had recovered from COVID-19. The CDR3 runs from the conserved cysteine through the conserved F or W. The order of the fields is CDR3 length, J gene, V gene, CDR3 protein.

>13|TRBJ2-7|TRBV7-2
CASAYASGYEQYF
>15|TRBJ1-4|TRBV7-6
CASSYDVGGNEKLFF
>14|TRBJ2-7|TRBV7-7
CASSLTGTTGEQYF
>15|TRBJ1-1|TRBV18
CASSPPISRNTEAFF
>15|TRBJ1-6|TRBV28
CASNGGGSYNSPLHF
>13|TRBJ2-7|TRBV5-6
CASSLATAYEQYF
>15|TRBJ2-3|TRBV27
CASSLAQGIADTQYF
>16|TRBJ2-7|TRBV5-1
CASSLVWTGNSYEQYF
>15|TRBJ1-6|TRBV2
CASTPSRAYNSPLHF
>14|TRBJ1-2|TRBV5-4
CASSLAGRAYGYTF
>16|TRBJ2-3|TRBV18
CASSPNSGRGADTQYF
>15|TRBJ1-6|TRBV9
CASSVGGTGNSPLHF
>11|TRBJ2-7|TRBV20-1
CSARAGYEQYF
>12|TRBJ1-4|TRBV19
CASRRQGEKLFF
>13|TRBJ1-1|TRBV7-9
CASSLDPTTEAFF
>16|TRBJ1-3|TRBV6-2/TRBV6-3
CASSYFRTGSGNTIYF
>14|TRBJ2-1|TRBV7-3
CASSLGQVNNEQFF
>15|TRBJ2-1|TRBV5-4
CASSPTGGSYNEQFF
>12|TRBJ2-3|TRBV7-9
CASSQQGGTQYF
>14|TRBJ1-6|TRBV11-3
CASSRGTGNSPLHF
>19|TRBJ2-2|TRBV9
CASSETPGGGGPSAGELFF
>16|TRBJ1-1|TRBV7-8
CASSLGRRGLNTEAFF
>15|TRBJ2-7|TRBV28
CASSPPRGGSHEQYF
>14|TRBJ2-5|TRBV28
CASSFILESETQYF
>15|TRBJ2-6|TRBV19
CASSIGTAGANVLTF
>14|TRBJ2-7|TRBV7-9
CASLRDGSAGEQYF
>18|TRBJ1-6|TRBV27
CASSPKWGPGVYNSPLHF
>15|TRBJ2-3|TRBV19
CASSIAPTSTDTQYF
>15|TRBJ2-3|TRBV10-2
CASSDRHSHTDTQYF
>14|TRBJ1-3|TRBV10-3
CAISETGAGNTIYF
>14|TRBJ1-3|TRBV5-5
CASSFQGTGNTIYF
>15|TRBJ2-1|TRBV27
CASSLRTGRKDEQFF
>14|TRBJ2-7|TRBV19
CASRGTRDNYEQYF
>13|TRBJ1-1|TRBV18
CASSPPGHTEAFF
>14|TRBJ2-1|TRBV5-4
CASSPLAEADEQFF
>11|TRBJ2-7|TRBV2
CAGTGQDEQYF
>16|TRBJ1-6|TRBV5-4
CASSLGGRIYNSPLHF
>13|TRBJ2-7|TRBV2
CASRTEGAYEQYF
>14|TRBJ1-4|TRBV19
CATGPDRGREKLFF
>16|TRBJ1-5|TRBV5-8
CASSFFEANTRRPQHF
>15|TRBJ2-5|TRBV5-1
CASSFSGRASETQYF
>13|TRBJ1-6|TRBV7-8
CASSPQLNSPLHF